This is a list of T cell receptor beta chains from one sample in a study of beta chain features in type 1 diabetes. Clones were read by immunoSEQ multiplex PCR, and TCRdb kept only the in-frame ones, dropping some. The data hold roughly 140,000 clones, with roughly 10% observed a single time. Sequencing input: central memory CD4+ T cells from blood. The origin of the receptors is a young man in good health. Each CDR3 is given with its conserved first and last residue. The D gene is left open where the match is weak. Expanded clones are given a class, and other clones once, few, many or no size at all.

V: TRBV7-2; D: .; size: .; J: TRBJ1-1; CDR3: CASSIRQAEAFF; DNA: TGTGCCAGCAGCATCAGACAGGCTGAAGCTTTCTTT
V: TRBV20-1; D: TRBD1; size: few; J: TRBJ2-1; CDR3: CSATGVNEQFF; DNA: TGCAGTGCCACAGGGGTCAATGAGCAGTTCTTC
V: TRBV4-2; D: TRBD1; size: .; J: TRBJ1-2; CDR3: CASSQTGDGYTF; DNA: TGTGCCAGCAGCCAGACAGGGGATGGCTACACCTTC
V: TRBV30; D: .; size: many; J: TRBJ2-5; CDR3: CAWSNQVETQYF; DNA: TGTGCCTGGAGTAACCAGGTGGAGACCCAGTACTTC
V: TRBV5-1; D: .; size: few; J: TRBJ2-3; CDR3: CASSLGRPTDTQYF; DNA: TGCGCCAGCAGCTTGGGGAGGCCCACAGATACGCAGTATTTT
V: TRBV14; D: .; size: few; J: TRBJ2-1; CDR3: CASSQAPGKGSYNEQFF; DNA: TGTGCCAGCAGCCAAGCCCCTGGAAAGGGATCCTACAATGAGCAGTTCTTC
V: TRBV29-1; D: TRBD2; size: .; J: TRBJ2-5; CDR3: CSVVPGLASRETQYF; DNA: TGCAGCGTTGTTCCGGGACTAGCAAGCCGAGAGACCCAGTACTTC
V: TRBV7-9; D: .; size: .; J: TRBJ2-2; CDR3: CASSAMTSRGQFF; DNA: TGTGCCAGCAGCGCAATGACTAGCAGGGGGCAGTTTTTT
V: TRBV7-9; D: .; size: .; J: TRBJ2-3; CDR3: CASSPADTQYF; DNA: TGTGCCAGCAGCCCCGCGGATACGCAGTATTTT
V: TRBV6-6; D: .; size: .; J: TRBJ2-5; CDR3: CASSYSTGKETQYF; DNA: TGTGCCAGCAGTTACTCGACTGGCAAAGAGACCCAGTACTTC
V: TRBV5-4; D: TRBD2; size: .; J: TRBJ2-7; CDR3: CASSRGLAGTYEQYF; DNA: TGTGCCAGCAGTCGTGGACTAGCGGGGACCTACGAGCAGTACTTC
V: TRBV6-1; D: TRBD1; size: .; J: TRBJ1-2; CDR3: CASSEAPGQATYGYTF; DNA: TGTGCCAGCAGTGAAGCGCCGGGACAGGCAACCTATGGCTACACCTTC
V: TRBV6-5; D: .; size: .; J: TRBJ2-3; CDR3: CASREGGTDTQYF; DNA: TGTGCCAGCAGGGAGGGGGGCACAGATACGCAGTATTTT
V: TRBV9; D: .; size: few; J: TRBJ2-3; CDR3: CASSVGGSDRTDTQYF; DNA: TGTGCCAGCAGCGTAGGGGGTAGCGATCGCACAGATACGCAGTATTTT
V: TRBV10-3; D: TRBD1; size: .; J: TRBJ1-5; CDR3: CAMGQGVNQPQHF; DNA: TGTGCCATGGGACAGGGTGTCAATCAGCCCCAGCATTTT
V: TRBV7-2; D: .; size: many; J: TRBJ1-2; CDR3: CASSLAPVGPYTF; DNA: TGTGCCAGCAGCTTAGCACCGGTAGGCCCATACACCTTC
V: TRBV10-3; D: TRBD2; size: .; J: TRBJ2-7; CDR3: CAISEGPSGGASKQYF; DNA: TGTGCCATCAGTGAAGGCCCTAGCGGGGGGGCCAGTAAGCAGTACTTC
V: TRBV29-1; D: .; size: .; J: TRBJ1-4; CDR3: CSVRRGSGEKLFF; DNA: TGCAGCGTCAGGCGGGGGTCTGGTGAAAAACTGTTTTTT
V: TRBV5-1; D: TRBD1; size: few; J: TRBJ2-3; CDR3: CASSGQGVRDTQYF; DNA: TGCGCCAGCAGCGGACAGGGGGTACGCGATACGCAGTATTTT
V: TRBV2; D: TRBD1; size: .; J: TRBJ1-5; CDR3: CASSWTGRNQPQHF; DNA: TGTGCCAGCAGTTGGACAGGGAGGAATCAGCCCCAGCATTTT
V: TRBV29-1; D: .; size: .; J: TRBJ2-3; CDR3: CSAALDSTDTQYF; DNA: TGCAGCGCGGCCCTAGACAGCACAGATACGCAGTATTTT
V: TRBV5-1; D: .; size: .; J: TRBJ1-2; CDR3: CASSFRRGYGYTF; DNA: TGTGCCAGCAGCTTCCGCCGGGGATATGGCTACACCTTC
V: TRBV5-1; D: .; size: .; J: TRBJ2-1; CDR3: CASSLGRGTGTLRLYNEQFF; DNA: TGCGCCAGCAGCTTGGGCCGAGGCACCGGAACACTGAGGTTATACAATGAGCAGTTCTTC
V: TRBV7-9; D: TRBD1; size: few; J: TRBJ1-1; CDR3: CASSSDRADTEAFF; DNA: TGTGCCAGCAGCTCCGACAGGGCGGACACTGAAGCTTTCTTT
V: TRBV4-3; D: .; size: many; J: TRBJ1-2; CDR3: CASSPEGALGYTF; DNA: TGCGCCAGCAGCCCGGAAGGGGCCTTGGGCTACACCTTC
V: TRBV28; D: .; size: .; J: TRBJ1-2; CDR3: CASSLFGGLGGYTF; DNA: TGTGCCAGCAGTTTATTCGGGGGATTGGGTGGCTACACCTTC
V: TRBV4-2; D: .; size: few; J: TRBJ2-3; CDR3: CASSQEPYSDTQYF; DNA: TGTGCCAGCAGCCAAGAACCTTATTCAGATACGCAGTATTTT
V: TRBV9; D: .; size: few; J: TRBJ1-1; CDR3: CASSVEVGGNTEAFF; DNA: TGTGCCAGCAGCGTAGAGGTTGGCGGGAACACTGAAGCTTTCTTT
V: TRBV7-8; D: TRBD2; size: .; J: TRBJ2-2; CDR3: CASSKRAGEITGELFF; DNA: TGTGCCAGCAGCAAGCGGGCGGGAGAAATCACCGGGGAGCTGTTTTTT
V: TRBV9; D: .; size: .; J: TRBJ1-3; CDR3: CASSVESGHSGNTIYF; DNA: TGTGCCAGCAGCGTAGAGTCAGGCCACTCTGGAAACACCATATATTTT
V: TRBV11-2; D: TRBD1; size: .; J: TRBJ1-1; CDR3: CASSSSDRGDTEAFF; DNA: TGTGCCAGCAGCTCCTCCGACAGGGGGGACACTGAAGCTTTCTTT
V: TRBV9; D: TRBD1; size: .; J: TRBJ1-6; CDR3: CASSVTHDRVIYNSPLHF; DNA: TGTGCCAGCAGCGTAACCCATGACAGGGTAATCTATAATTCACCCCTCCACTTT
V: TRBV29-1; D: .; size: .; J: TRBJ2-6; CDR3: CSVRGSSGANVLTF; DNA: TGCAGCGTGAGAGGATCCTCTGGGGCCAACGTCCTGACTTTC
V: TRBV7-3; D: .; size: few; J: TRBJ2-3; CDR3: CASSFQSGPDTQYF; DNA: TGTGCCAGCAGCTTTCAATCAGGGCCAGATACGCAGTATTTT
V: TRBV7-2; D: .; size: few; J: TRBJ2-5; CDR3: CASSSLALRGETQYF; DNA: TGTGCCAGCAGCTCCCTGGCCCTAAGGGGGGAGACCCAGTACTTC
V: TRBV9; D: .; size: few; J: TRBJ2-3; CDR3: CASSVAGGRQDTQYF; DNA: TGTGCCAGCAGCGTAGCTGGGGGGCGGCAAGATACGCAGTATTTT
V: TRBV5-4; D: .; size: few; J: TRBJ2-1; CDR3: CASSLNSGSPNEQFF; DNA: TGTGCCAGCAGCTTGAACTCAGGAAGCCCCAATGAGCAGTTCTTC
V: TRBV5-1; D: TRBD1; size: .; J: TRBJ2-7; CDR3: CASSFPNRDSEQYF; DNA: TGCGCCAGCAGCTTTCCCAACAGGGACAGCGAGCAGTACTTC
V: TRBV27; D: .; size: few; J: TRBJ2-3; CDR3: CASRVRGMGGTDTQYF; DNA: TGTGCCAGCAGGGTTCGGGGGATGGGGGGCACAGATACGCAGTATTTT
V: TRBV10-3; D: .; size: few; J: TRBJ1-1; CDR3: CAISEEGTEAFF; DNA: TGTGCCATCAGTGAGGAGGGCACTGAAGCTTTCTTT
V: TRBV9; D: TRBD1; size: .; J: TRBJ2-2; CDR3: CASSVGQGSTGELFF; DNA: TGTGCCAGCAGCGTAGGACAGGGGAGCACCGGGGAGCTGTTTTTT